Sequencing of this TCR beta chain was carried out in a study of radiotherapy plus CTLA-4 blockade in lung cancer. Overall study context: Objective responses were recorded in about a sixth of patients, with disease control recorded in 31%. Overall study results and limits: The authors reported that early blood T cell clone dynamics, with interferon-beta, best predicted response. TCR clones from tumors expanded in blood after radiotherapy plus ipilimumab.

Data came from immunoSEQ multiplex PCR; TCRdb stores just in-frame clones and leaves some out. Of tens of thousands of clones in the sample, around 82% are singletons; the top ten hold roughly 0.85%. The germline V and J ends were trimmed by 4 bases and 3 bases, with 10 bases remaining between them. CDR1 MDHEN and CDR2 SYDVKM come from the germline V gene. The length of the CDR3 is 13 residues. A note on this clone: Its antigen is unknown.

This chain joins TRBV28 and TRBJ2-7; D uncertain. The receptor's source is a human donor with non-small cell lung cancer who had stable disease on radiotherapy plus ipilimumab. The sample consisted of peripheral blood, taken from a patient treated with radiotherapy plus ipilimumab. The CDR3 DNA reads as TGTGCCAGCAGTTCCCCGATTTTCTACGAGCAGTACTTC. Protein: CASSSPIFYEQYF.